The sequence of this T cell receptor beta chain was determined in a study of blood T cell repertoires in COVID-19 (dated by TCRdb to the early 2020s). General notes on the study: Samples from collaborators originated in the United States, Italy and Spain and spanned both the acute and convalescent phases of COVID-19. The samples were drawn from the first 160 participants of the ongoing ImmuneRACE study and from some 1,300 subjects provided by 6 global collaborators. Where available, HLA class I and class II types were taken from metadata supplied by the sample provider and were not determined by assay-based typing. The material from the prospective study consisted of cDNA or gDNA derived from T cells, B-cell-depleted T cells, or PBMCs. The repertoires were released in a freely available public database meant as a resource for research on the immune response to SARS-CoV-2. Subjects who had been exposed to COVID-19, were actively infected with it, or had recovered from it provided the deeply sampled blood TCRbeta repertoires that made up the dataset. The sample metadata nearly always contained a de-identified subject ID, COVID-19 status, age in years and sex. The full study reports these points: The quantity of clinical and demographic metadata differed by source and by participant and was supplied without curation.

CDR1 SGHDT and CDR2 YYEEEE are derived from the germline V gene. The germline V and J ends show losses of 2 bases and 0 bases respectively, and no gene match explains 1 base of the junction. Including cysteine and phenylalanine, the CDR3 has 15 amino acids. Of all the DNA, just the CDR3 is kept, 45 bases in frame from base 1. TCRbeta CDR3 regions were amplified from genomic DNA using the immunoSEQ Assay, a bias-controlled multiplex PCR. On the authors' methods: The number of nucleated cells in each sample was estimated from the amplification of reference gene primers within the assay. Sequence reads were collapsed and filtered to measure the absolute abundance of every unique TCRbeta CDR3 rearrangement. For each sample, productive Simpson clonality was calculated by taking the square root of Simpson's diversity index across productive rearrangements. TCRdb mirrors the immuneACCESS table, restricted to in-frame sequences. Some clones are absent from its copies; in checked studies, under half trace to an unresolved V gene, and the reason for the others is unknown. V, J and clone size derive from that table, while D and trimming were established from the DNA sequence. For this sample there are some 250,000 clones; around 85% appear just once. Roughly 7.9% of the sample is in the top ten clones.

The collaborating institutions used their own protocols to collect whole blood in K2EDTA tubes. For TCRbeta analysis, collaborators shipped samples in one of three forms: frozen whole blood, isolated PBMCs, or DNA extracted from either of those sample types. As to this clone: Its target antigen remains unknown. No base qualities exist here, and no much larger clone lies one base off it.

This sequence uses TRBV5-6 and TRBJ1-5; 8 of the junction bases match TRBD1. The origin of this receptor is an elderly woman with acute or convalescent COVID-19. Sample: peripheral blood. The CDR3 region reads CASSLQGVSNQPQHF. The bases read TGTGCCAGCAGCTTACAGGGGGTTAGCAATCAGCCCCAGCATTTT.